Following are 31 T cell receptor beta chains from one sample sequenced in a study of monozygotic twins with inflammatory bowel disease. Using the 5' RACE reads, TCRdb records one entry per CDR3 protein without DNA. In total, the table holds 150,000 to 200,000 distinct CDR3 sequences. What was sequenced was blood. These TCRs come from a human donor with ulcerative colitis or Crohn's disease, or a healthy co-twin of an affected twin (not recorded which).

The V gene is TRBV18, the J gene TRBJ1-4; absent DNA, TCRdb's TRBD1 call cannot be checked. The CDR3 totals 15 residues. The V gene's germline CDR1 is KGHSH and CDR2 LQKENI. Here the CDR3 reads CASSLGPGRDEKLFF.

V is TRBV5-1 and J is TRBJ1-1; TCRdb selects TRBD1, and the lack of DNA leaves this call unchecked. CDR1 and CDR2 from the germline V gene are SGHRS and YFSETQ. The CDR3 is made up of 15 amino acids. The CDR3 protein is CASSLVQGSNTEAFF.

CDR3 residues: CAISESWGPDTQYF. The rearrangement links TRBV10-3 to TRBJ2-3; there is no DNA to check the TCRdb D call of TRBD1. CDR3 length equals 14 residues. Germline lookup yields CDR1 ENHRY and CDR2 SYGVKD.

This rearrangement joins TRBV7-2 to TRBJ2-2. CDR1 is SGHTA, CDR2 FQGNSA, per germline. This CDR3 has 13 amino acids. CDR3: CASSSVGYGELFF.

The V and J genes are TRBV30 and TRBJ1-3. Looked up from germline, CDR1 is GTSNPN and CDR2 is SVGIG (reference sequence). The CDR3 sequence is 13 residues long. The CDR3 reads CAWSDKWGNTIYF.

The J gene is TRBJ1-1, the V gene TRBV6-1; TCRdb reports TRBD1, a call that lacks DNA to check it against. Per germline, CDR1 MNHNS and CDR2 SASEGT. The CDR3 runs 14 residues. CDR3 protein: CASSDTGFTTEAFF.

The chain has TRBV7-6 and TRBJ2-2; TCRdb names TRBD1, which stays unverified in the absence of DNA. Per the germline V gene, CDR1 is SGHVS and CDR2 is FNYEAQ. The CDR3 length is 16 residues. The chain's CDR3 is CASSLGTGTGTGELFF.

V and J are TRBV7-2 and TRBJ2-3; TCRdb designates TRBD1, a call that cannot be tested without DNA. This CDR3 comprises 16 residues. CDR1 SGHTA and CDR2 FQGNSA come from the germline V gene. The CDR3 spells CASSRPRGSGTDTQYF.

V gene TRBV3-1 combines with J gene TRBJ1-6; the D gene TCRdb calls, TRBD1, cannot be checked with no DNA. This CDR3 is built from 14 residues. The germline V gene has CDR1 LGHDT and CDR2 YNNKEL (reference sequence). The CDR3 here is CASSHRGSDSPLHF.

The chain has TRBV3-1 and TRBJ2-1; the D call from TCRdb, TRBD1, cannot be confirmed without DNA. The CDR3 runs 14 residues. Germline V gene lookup returns CDR1 LGHDT and CDR2 YNNKEL (reference sequence). CDR3 loop: CASSQRRGSDEQFF.

The chain uses TRBV28 and TRBJ2-7; TCRdb picks TRBD1, but there is no DNA to check that call. Germline V CDR1 and CDR2: MDHEN, SYDVKM. The CDR3 contains 17 residues. CDR3 sequence reads: CASSLSILPQGAYEQYF.

The chain links TRBV7-2 to TRBJ2-2; without DNA, the TCRdb call of TRBD1 cannot be checked. CDR1 and CDR2 from the germline V gene are SGHTA and FQGNSA. This CDR3 has 17 amino acids. The CDR3 region is CASSLESRPSHTGELFF.

This chain uses TRBV30 with TRBJ2-1; TCRdb proposes TRBD2, but this gene call is untestable without DNA. Germline V gene lookup returns CDR1 GTSNPN and CDR2 SVGIG (reference sequence). The CDR3 has 14 residues. CDR3 residues: CAWRRLAGVGEQFF.

This chain connects TRBV20-1 to TRBJ1-5; TCRdb returns TRBD1, unconfirmable since there is no DNA. In germline, CDR1 is DFQATT, CDR2 SNEGSKA (reference sequence). The CDR3 has 12 amino acids. CDR3 in amino acids: CSAKQGGQPQHF.

This chain connects TRBV5-8 to TRBJ2-1. From germline, CDR1 is SGHTS and CDR2 YDEGEE. The CDR3 totals 11 residues. CDR3 amino acids: CASSLRNEQFF.

V usage is TRBV6-5 and J usage is TRBJ1-4; absent DNA, TCRdb's TRBD1 call cannot be checked. Germline CDR1 and CDR2: MNHEY and SVGAGI. The CDR3 is made up of 15 amino acids. This CDR3 reads CASSYSGDRREKLFF.

The V and J genes are TRBV30 and TRBJ2-3; TCRdb gives TRBD2 as the D gene, but with no DNA this cannot be confirmed. The CDR3 length is 13 residues. CDR1 is GTSNPN, CDR2 SVGIG, per germline (reference sequence). The CDR3 region is CACTSGKTDTQYF.

J is TRBJ2-1 and V is TRBV20-1; TCRdb proposes TRBD2, but this gene call is untestable without DNA. This CDR3 is 14 amino acids long. Germline assignment: CDR1 DFQATT and CDR2 SNEGSKA (reference sequence). This CDR3 is CSATGLVSYNEQFF.

V is TRBV2 and J is TRBJ1-6; the D gene TCRdb calls, TRBD1, cannot be checked with no DNA. CDR1 SNHLY and CDR2 FYNNEI come from the germline V gene. The CDR3 has 12 residues. The CDR3 region is CASSPDSSPLHF.

The chain carries TRBV6-5 and TRBJ2-5; TCRdb proposes TRBD1, but this gene call is untestable without DNA. The CDR3 has 16 amino acids. From germline, CDR1 is MNHEY and CDR2 SVGAGI. CDR3 sequence: CASSYWGGAYQETQYF.

The chain employs TRBV24-1 and TRBJ2-1; TCRdb's D call, TRBD2, is unchecked because there is no DNA. The CDR3 length is 14 residues. Germline loops: CDR1 KGHDR, CDR2 SFDVKD. The CDR3 is CATSEGLLYNEQFF.

The gene calls are TRBV7-6 and TRBJ1-1; TCRdb's assignment of TRBD1 cannot be checked, as there is no DNA. The CDR3 contains 16 residues. Germline assignment: CDR1 SGHVS and CDR2 FNYEAQ. CDR3 loop: CASSYGQGSLNTEAFF.

The chain uses TRBV11-2 and TRBJ2-3; with no DNA, the TCRdb D assignment of TRBD2 cannot be verified. The V gene's germline CDR1 is SGHAT and CDR2 FQNNGV. The CDR3 length is 19 residues. CDR3 sequence reads: CASSLWGRKAAGNTDTQYF. Supplemented by reference TRBV11-2 and TRBJ2-3, the full variable domain reads EAGVAQSPRYKIIEKRQSVAFWCNPISGHATLYWYQQILGQGPKLLIQFQNNGVVDDSQLPKDRFSAERLKGVDSTLKIQPAKLEDSAVYLCASSLWGRKAAGNTDTQYFGPGTRLTVL.

This chain links TRBV11-2 with TRBJ1-6; TCRdb reports TRBD1, a call that lacks DNA to check it against. The CDR3 loop spans 15 amino acids. Germline CDR1 is SGHAT and CDR2 is FQNNGV. CDR3 sequence: CASSLGPAYNSPLHF.

This chain uses TRBV6-5 with TRBJ2-7. This CDR3 comprises 16 residues. From germline, CDR1 is MNHEY and CDR2 SVGAGI. CDR3: CASSYSFDNSDYEQYF.

This chain joins TRBV7-9 and TRBJ1-5. The CDR3 sequence is 13 residues long. Germline V gene sequence: CDR1 SEHNR, CDR2 FQNEAQ (reference sequence). CDR3 loop: CASSLAPNQPQHF.

CDR3 sequence reads: CSARAGNTEAFF. V is TRBV20-1 and J is TRBJ1-1. Germline values: CDR1 DFQATT, CDR2 SNEGSKA (reference sequence). This CDR3 is 12 amino acids long.

V gene TRBV5-1 combines with J gene TRBJ1-1; there is no DNA to check the TCRdb D call of TRBD1. The CDR3 totals 16 residues. From germline, CDR1 is SGHRS and CDR2 YFSETQ. CDR3 in amino acids: CASSLVAGQGFTEAFF.

The chain uses TRBV20-1 and TRBJ2-3; the D call of TRBD2 rests on TCRdb alone, since no DNA is present to check it. The germline CDR1 and CDR2 sequences are DFQATT and SNEGSKA (reference sequence). The CDR3 length is 18 residues. The CDR3 loop is CSARDSSGRARGTDTQYF.

This rearrangement joins TRBV30 to TRBJ1-2; no DNA is available, so the TRBD1 call from TCRdb remains unchecked. The CDR3 consists of 13 residues. Germline-derived CDR1 and CDR2 are GTSNPN and SVGIG (reference sequence). The CDR3 is CARGTKPNYGYTF.

This chain joins TRBV5-1 and TRBJ2-1. CDR1 is SGHRS, CDR2 YFSETQ, per germline. The CDR3 is 12 amino acids. This CDR3 reads CASSTQHNEQFF.